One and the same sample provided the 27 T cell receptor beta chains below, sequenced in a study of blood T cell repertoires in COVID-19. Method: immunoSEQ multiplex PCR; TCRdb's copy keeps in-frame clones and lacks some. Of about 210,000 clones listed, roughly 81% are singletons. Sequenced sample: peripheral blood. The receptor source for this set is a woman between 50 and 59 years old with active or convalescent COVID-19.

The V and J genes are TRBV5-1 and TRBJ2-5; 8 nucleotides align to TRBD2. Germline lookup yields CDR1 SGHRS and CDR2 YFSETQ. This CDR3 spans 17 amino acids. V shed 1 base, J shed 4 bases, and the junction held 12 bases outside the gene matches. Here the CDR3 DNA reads TGCGCCAGCAGCTTGTCATGGTCCGGGAGGGCCCTAGAGACCCAGTACTTC. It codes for CASSLSWSGRALETQYF.

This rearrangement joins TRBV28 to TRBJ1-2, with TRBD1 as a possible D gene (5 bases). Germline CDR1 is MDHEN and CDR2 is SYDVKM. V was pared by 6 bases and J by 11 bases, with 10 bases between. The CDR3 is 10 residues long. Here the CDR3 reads CASRSTGYTF. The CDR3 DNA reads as TGTGCCAGCAGATCCACAGGATACACCTTC.

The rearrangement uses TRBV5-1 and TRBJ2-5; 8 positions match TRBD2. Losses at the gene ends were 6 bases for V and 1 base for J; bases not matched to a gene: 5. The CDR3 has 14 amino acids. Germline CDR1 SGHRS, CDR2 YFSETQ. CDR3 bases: TGCGCCAGCACATACCGGGGGGGCCAAGAGACCCAGTACTTC. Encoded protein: CASTYRGGQETQYF.

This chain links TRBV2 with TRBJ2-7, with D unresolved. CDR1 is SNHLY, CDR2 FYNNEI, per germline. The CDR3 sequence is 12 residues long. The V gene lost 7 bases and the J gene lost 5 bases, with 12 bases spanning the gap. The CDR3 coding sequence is TGTGCCAGCACGAGGCACCTTAACGAGCAGTACTTC. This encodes CASTRHLNEQYF.

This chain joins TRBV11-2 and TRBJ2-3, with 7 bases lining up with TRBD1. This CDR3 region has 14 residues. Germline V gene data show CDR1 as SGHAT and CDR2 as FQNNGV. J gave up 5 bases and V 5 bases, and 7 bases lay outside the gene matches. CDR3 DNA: TGTGCCAGCAGCGTGACAGGGCATTTAGATACGCAGTATTTT. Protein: CASSVTGHLDTQYF.

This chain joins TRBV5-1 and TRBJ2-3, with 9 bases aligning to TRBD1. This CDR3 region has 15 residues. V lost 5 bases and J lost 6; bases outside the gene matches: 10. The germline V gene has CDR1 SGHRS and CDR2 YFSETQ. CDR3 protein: CASSRDRDFGDTQYF. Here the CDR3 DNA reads TGCGCCAGCAGTCGGGACAGGGACTTCGGGGATACGCAGTATTTT.

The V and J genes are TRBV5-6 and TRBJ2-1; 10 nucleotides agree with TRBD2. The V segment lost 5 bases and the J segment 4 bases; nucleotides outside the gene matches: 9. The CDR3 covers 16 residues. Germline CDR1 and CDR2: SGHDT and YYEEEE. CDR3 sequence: CASSSFTSGVYNEQFF. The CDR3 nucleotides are TGTGCCAGCAGTTCCTTCACTAGCGGGGTATACAATGAGCAGTTCTTC.

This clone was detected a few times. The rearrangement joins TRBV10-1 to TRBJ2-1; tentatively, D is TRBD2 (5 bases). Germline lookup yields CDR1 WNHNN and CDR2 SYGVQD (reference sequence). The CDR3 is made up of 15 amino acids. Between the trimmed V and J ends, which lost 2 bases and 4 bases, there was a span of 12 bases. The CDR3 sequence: CASSERTAPYNEQFF. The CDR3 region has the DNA TGCGCCAGCAGTGAGAGGACTGCCCCGTACAATGAGCAGTTCTTC.

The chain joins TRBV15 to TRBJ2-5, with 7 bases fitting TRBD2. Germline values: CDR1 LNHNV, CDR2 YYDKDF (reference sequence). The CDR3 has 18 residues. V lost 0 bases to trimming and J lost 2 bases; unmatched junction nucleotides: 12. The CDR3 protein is CATSREYTPLAVQETQYF. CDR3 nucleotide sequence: TGTGCCACCAGCAGAGAGTACACCCCTCTAGCGGTGCAAGAGACCCAGTACTTC.

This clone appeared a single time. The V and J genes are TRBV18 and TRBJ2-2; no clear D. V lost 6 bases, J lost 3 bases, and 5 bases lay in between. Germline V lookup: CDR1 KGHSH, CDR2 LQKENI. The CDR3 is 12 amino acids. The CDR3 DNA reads TGTGCCAGCTCCCAGGACACCGGGGAGCTGTTTTTT. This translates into CASSQDTGELFF.

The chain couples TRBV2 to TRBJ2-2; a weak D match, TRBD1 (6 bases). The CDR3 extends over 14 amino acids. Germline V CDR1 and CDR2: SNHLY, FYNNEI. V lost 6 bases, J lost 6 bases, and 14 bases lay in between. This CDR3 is CASSGYREPGELFF. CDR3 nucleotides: TGTGCCAGCAGCGGCTACAGGGAACCCGGGGAGCTGTTTTTT.

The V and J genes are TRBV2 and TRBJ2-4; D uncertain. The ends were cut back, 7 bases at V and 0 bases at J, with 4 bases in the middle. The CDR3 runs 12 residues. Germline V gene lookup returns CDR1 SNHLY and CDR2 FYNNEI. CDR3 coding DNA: TGTGCCAGCACCGGAGCCAAAAACATTCAGTACTTC. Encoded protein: CASTGAKNIQYF.

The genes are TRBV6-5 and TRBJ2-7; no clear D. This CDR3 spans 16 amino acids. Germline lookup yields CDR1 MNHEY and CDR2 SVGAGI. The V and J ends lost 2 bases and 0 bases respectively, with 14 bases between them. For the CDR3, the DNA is TGTGCCAGCAGTTACGCTACAGAAAAAAGCTCCTACGAGCAGTACTTC. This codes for CASSYATEKSSYEQYF.

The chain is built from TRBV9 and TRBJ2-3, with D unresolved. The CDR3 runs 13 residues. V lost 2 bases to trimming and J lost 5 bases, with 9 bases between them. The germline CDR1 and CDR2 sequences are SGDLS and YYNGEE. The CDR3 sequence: CASSVLSRDTQYF. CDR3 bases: TGTGCCAGCAGCGTTCTTTCGCGAGATACGCAGTATTTT. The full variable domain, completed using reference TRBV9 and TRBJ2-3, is DSGVTQTPKHLITATGQRVTLRCSPRSGDLSVYWYQQSLDQGLQFLIQYYNGEERAKGNILERFSAQQFPDLHSELNLSSLELGDSALYFCASSVLSRDTQYFGPGTRLTVL.

CDR3 amino acids: CASSEDSRGNSPLHF. The CDR3 nucleotides read TGCGCCAGCAGTGAGGACTCCAGGGGAAATTCACCCCTCCACTTT. V usage is TRBV10-2 and J usage is TRBJ1-6, with D possibly TRBD1 on 6 matching bases. Per germline, CDR1 WSHSY and CDR2 SAAADI. The CDR3 has 15 amino acids. V dropped 2 bases and J dropped 7 bases, with 12 bases sitting between them.

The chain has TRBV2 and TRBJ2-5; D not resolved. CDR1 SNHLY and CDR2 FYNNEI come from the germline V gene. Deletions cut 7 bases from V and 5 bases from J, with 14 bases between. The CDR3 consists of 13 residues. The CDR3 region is CASTVLFGETQYF. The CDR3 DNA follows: TGTGCCAGCACCGTCCTCTTCGGGGAGACCCAGTACTTC.

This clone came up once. The CDR3, as DNA: TGTGCCAGCAGCTTTAGACTAGCGGGGGCCGGGGAGCTGTTTTTT. This gives the protein CASSFRLAGAGELFF. This chain links TRBV11-2 with TRBJ2-2; 12 bases align to TRBD2. Looked up from germline, CDR1 is SGHAT and CDR2 is FQNNGV. V shed 3 bases and J 6 bases; nucleotides not matched to a gene: 2. There are 15 residues in the CDR3.

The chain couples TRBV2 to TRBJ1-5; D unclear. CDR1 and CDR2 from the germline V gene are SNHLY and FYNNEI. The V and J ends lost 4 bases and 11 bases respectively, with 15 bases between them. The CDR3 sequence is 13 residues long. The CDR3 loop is CASSATPLRTQHF. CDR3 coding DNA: TGTGCCAGCAGTGCAACCCCCCTGCGCACCCAGCATTTT.

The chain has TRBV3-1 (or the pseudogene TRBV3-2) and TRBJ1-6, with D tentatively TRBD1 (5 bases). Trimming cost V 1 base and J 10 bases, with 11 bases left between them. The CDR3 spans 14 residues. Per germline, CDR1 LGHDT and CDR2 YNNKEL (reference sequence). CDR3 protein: CASSQGREGSPLHF. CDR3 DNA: TGTGCCAGCAGCCAAGGCAGGGAAGGGTCACCCCTCCACTTT.

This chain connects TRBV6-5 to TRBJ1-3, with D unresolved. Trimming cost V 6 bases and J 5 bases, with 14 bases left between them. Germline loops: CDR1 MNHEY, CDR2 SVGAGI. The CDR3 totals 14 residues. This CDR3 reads CASRPHQIRNTIYF. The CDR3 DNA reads TGTGCCAGCAGACCGCATCAGATTAGAAACACCATATATTTT.

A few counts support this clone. The CDR3 loop reads CASSLGTQTNEKLFF. CDR3 DNA: TGCGCCAGCAGCTTGGGAACACAGACTAATGAAAAACTGTTTTTT. The genes are TRBV5-1 and TRBJ1-4; D is ambiguous. CDR3 length: 15 residues. Germline CDR1 is SGHRS and CDR2 is YFSETQ. Deletions cut 0 bases from V and 2 bases from J, with 8 bases between.

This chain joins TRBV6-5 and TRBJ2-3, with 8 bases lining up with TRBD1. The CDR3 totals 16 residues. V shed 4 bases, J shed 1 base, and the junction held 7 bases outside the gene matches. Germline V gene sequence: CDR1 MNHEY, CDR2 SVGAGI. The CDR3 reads CASSFGQGTGTDTQYF. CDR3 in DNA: TGTGCCAGCAGTTTCGGACAGGGCACAGGCACAGATACGCAGTATTTT.

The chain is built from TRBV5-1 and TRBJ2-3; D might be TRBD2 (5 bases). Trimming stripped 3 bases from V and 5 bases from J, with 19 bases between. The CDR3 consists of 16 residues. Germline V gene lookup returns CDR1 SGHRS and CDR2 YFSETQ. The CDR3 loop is CASSSAFGVRRDTQYF. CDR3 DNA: TGCGCCAGCAGCTCCGCGTTCGGGGTGCGGAGAGATACGCAGTATTTT.

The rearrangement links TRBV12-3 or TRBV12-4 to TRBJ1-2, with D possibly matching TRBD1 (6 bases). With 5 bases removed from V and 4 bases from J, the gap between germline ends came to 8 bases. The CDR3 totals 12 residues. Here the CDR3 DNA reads TGTGCCAGCAGTACGACAGGCTATGGCTACACCTTC. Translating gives CASSTTGYGYTF.

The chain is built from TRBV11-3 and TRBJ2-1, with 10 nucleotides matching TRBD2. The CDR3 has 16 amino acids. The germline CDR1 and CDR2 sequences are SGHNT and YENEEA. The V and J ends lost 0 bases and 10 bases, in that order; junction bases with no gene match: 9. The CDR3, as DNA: TGTGCCAGCAGCTTAGAGGGCTCACTAGCGGGAAACGAGCAGTTCTTC. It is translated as CASSLEGSLAGNEQFF.

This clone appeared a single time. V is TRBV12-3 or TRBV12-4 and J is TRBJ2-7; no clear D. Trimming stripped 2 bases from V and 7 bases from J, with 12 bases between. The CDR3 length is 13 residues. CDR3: CASSLNTAGEQYF. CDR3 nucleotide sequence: TGTGCCAGCAGTTTAAACACTGCCGGGGAGCAGTACTTC.

As DNA, the CDR3 is TGTGCCAGTACACGGGAAAATGAAAAACTGTTTTTT. Translating it yields CASTRENEKLFF. The chain combines TRBV19 with TRBJ1-4; unclear D gene. The CDR3 runs to 12 residues. V lost 7 bases and J lost 5, with 8 bases in between. The germline gives CDR1 LNHDA, CDR2 SQIVND (reference sequence).